These 9 T cell receptor beta chains originate from one sample sequenced in a study of naive and memory T cell subsets. Both TRBC1 and TRBC2 were covered by a beta constant-region primer of two equimolar oligonucleotides. Ligated cDNA was amplified by four rounds of PCR with nested alpha and beta constant-region primers and SP2. One entry per CDR3 protein, called by TCRdb with MiXCR from the UMI-ligation and nested PCR reads. The data hold over 100,000 distinct CDR3 sequences, with just over 35% observed a single time. Specimen: central memory CD4+ T cells from blood. The receptors were sampled from a human donor in good health.

The chain has TRBV6-1 and TRBJ1-5, with unresolved D. V lost 4 bases and J 0 bases, leaving 7 bases between the germline ends. Germline CDR1 and CDR2: MNHNS and SASEGT. The CDR3 spans 14 residues. The CDR3: CASSAQDSNQPQHF. In DNA, the CDR3 is TGTGCCAGCAGTGCCCAGGATAGCAATCAGCCCCAGCATTTT.

This clonotype was detected many times. The chain links TRBV11-1 to TRBJ2-1; D remains ambiguous. V was cut by 1 base and J by 6 bases, with 7 bases left in between. CDR1 SGHAT and CDR2 FQDESV come from the germline V gene (reference sequence). The CDR3 consists of 13 residues. The CDR3 sequence: CASSLVWGNEQFF. The CDR3 nucleotides read TGTGCCAGCAGCTTAGTCTGGGGCAATGAGCAGTTCTTC.

This clonotype turned up a few times. This rearrangement joins TRBV7-8 to TRBJ2-7, with D unclear. The CDR3 runs to 11 residues. The V end lost 5 bases, the J end lost 5 bases, and 7 bases lay between the germline ends. Per germline, CDR1 SGHVS and CDR2 FQNEAQ. CDR3 sequence reads: CASSEYNEQYF. In DNA, the CDR3 is TGTGCCAGCAGCGAATACAACGAGCAGTACTTC.

The J gene is TRBJ2-7, the V gene TRBV9; D gene ambiguous. The CDR3 covers 15 residues. V was clipped by 4 bases and J by 0 bases, with 14 bases between them. Germline V CDR1 and CDR2: SGDLS, YYNGEE. The CDR3 DNA reads as TGTGCCAGCAGCTCGAACCCGGTGAGCTCCTACGAGCAGTACTTC. This encodes CASSSNPVSSYEQYF. Full variable domain (missing parts from reference TRBV9 and TRBJ2-7): DSGVTQTPKHLITATGQRVTLRCSPRSGDLSVYWYQQSLDQGLQFLIQYYNGEERAKGNILERFSAQQFPDLHSELNLSSLELGDSALYFCASSSNPVSSYEQYFGPGTRLTVT.

This clonotype was recorded once. The J gene is TRBJ1-3, the V gene TRBV28, with D possibly TRBD1 on 6 matching bases. The CDR3 length is 14 residues. Germline V lookup: CDR1 MDHEN, CDR2 SYDVKM. Trimming stripped 2 bases from V and 9 bases from J, with 14 bases between. The CDR3 DNA reads as TGTGCCAGCAGTTTAGGGGACATCCTGGGCACCATATATTTT. Translating gives CASSLGDILGTIYF. Full variable domain (remainder filled in from reference TRBV28 and TRBJ1-3): DVKVTQSSRYLVKRTGEKVFLECVQDMDHENMFWYRQDPGLGLRLIYFSYDVKMKEKGDIPEGYSVSREKKERFSLILESASTNQTSMYLCASSLGDILGTIYFGEGSWLTVV.

The chain has TRBV3-1 and TRBJ1-4; D perhaps matches TRBD1 (6 bases). This CDR3 is built from 19 residues. Germline assignment: CDR1 LGHDT and CDR2 YNNKEL (reference sequence). Trimming removed 6 bases at V and 2 bases at J, with 25 bases between. The CDR3 here is CASSPTTGRPGGTNEKLFF. CDR3 DNA: TGTGCCAGCAGTCCTACGACAGGTCGCCCTGGGGGGACTAATGAAAAACTGTTTTTT.

This clonotype was observed a few times. V usage is TRBV19 and J usage is TRBJ1-1; 9 bases are shared with TRBD1. CDR1 and CDR2 from the germline V gene are LNHDA and SQIVND (reference sequence). The CDR3 is 13 amino acids. The trim removed 6 bases at V and 3 bases at J, leaving 2 bases unmatched. CDR3 in DNA: TGTGCCAGTAGCCGACAGGGGGACACTGAAGCTTTCTTT. Translating it yields CASSRQGDTEAFF.

V and J are TRBV29-1 and TRBJ2-2; D is perhaps TRBD2 (5 bases). This CDR3 is built from 12 residues. Germline assignment: CDR1 SQVTM and CDR2 ANQGSEA. This CDR3 is CSGLGDTGELFF. CDR3 DNA: TGCAGTGGTCTGGGAGACACCGGGGAGCTGTTTTTT.

The table lists this clonotype with a few counts. The chain recombines TRBV7-3 with TRBJ1-1, with D possibly matching TRBD1 (5 bases). The germline V gene encodes CDR1 SGHTA and CDR2 FQGTGA. The CDR3 length is 14 residues. The ends were cut back, 1 base at V and 4 bases at J, with 10 bases in the middle. CDR3 sequence (DNA): TGTGCCAGCAGCTTAATGGGGGAGAGCACTGAAGCTTTCTTT. It specifies CASSLMGESTEAFF.